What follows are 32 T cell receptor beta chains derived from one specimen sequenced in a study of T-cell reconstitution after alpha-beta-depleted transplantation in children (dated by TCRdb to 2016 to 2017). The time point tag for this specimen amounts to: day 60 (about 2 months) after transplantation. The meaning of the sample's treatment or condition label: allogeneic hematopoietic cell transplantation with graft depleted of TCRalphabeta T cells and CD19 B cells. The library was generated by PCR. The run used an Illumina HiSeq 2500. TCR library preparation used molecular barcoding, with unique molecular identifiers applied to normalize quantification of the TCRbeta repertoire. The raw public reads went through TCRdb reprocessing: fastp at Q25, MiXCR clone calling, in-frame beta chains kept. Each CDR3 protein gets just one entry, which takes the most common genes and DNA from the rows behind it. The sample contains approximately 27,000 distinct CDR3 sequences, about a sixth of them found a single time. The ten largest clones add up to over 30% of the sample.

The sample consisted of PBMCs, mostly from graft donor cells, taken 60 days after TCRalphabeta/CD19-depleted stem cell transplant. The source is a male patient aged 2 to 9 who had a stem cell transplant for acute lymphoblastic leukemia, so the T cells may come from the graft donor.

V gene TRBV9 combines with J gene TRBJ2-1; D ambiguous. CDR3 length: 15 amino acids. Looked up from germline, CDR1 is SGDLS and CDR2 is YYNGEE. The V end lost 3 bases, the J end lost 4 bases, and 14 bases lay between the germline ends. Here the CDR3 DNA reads TGTGCCAGCAGCGCAACAGAGAGCCTATACAATGAGCAGTTCTTC. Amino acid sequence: CASSATESLYNEQFF. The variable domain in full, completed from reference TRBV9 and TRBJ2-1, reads DSGVTQTPKHLITATGQRVTLRCSPRSGDLSVYWYQQSLDQGLQFLIQYYNGEERAKGNILERFSAQQFPDLHSELNLSSLELGDSALYFCASSATESLYNEQFFGPGTRLTVL.

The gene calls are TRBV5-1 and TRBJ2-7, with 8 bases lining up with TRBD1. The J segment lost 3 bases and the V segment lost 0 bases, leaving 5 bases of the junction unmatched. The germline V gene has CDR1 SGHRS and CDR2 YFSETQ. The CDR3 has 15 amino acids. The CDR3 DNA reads TGCGCCAGCAGCTTGGGGACAGGGACGAACTACGAGCAGTACTTC. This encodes CASSLGTGTNYEQYF. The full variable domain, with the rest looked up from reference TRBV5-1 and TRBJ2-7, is KAGVTQTPRYLIKTRGQQVTLSCSPISGHRSVSWYQQTPGQGLQFLFEYFSETQRNKGNFPGRFSGRQFSNSRSEMNVSTLELGDSALYLCASSLGTGTNYEQYFGPGTRLTVT.

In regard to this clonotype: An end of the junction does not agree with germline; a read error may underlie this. CDR3 in amino acids: CASSYGGQVPLPNIEAFF. The CDR3, as DNA: TGTGCCAGCAGTTACGGTGGACAAGTTCCTCTTCCGAACATTGAAGCTTTCTTT. The rearrangement links TRBV6-2 or TRBV6-3 to TRBJ1-1, with D possibly being TRBD1 (5 bases). Germline loops: CDR1 MNHEY, CDR2 SVGEGT. The CDR3 consists of 18 residues.

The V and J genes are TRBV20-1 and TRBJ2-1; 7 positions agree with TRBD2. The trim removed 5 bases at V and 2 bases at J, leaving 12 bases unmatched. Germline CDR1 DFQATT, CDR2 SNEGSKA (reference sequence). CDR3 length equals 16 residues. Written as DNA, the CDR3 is TGCAGTGCTCGGAGGGGCGGGAGAGGCGCCTACAATGAGCAGTTCTTC. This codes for CSARRGGRGAYNEQFF.

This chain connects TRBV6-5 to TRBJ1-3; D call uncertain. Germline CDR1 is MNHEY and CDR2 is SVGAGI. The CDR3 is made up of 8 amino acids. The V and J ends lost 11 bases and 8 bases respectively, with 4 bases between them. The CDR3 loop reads CAGYTIYF. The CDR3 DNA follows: TGTGCCGGATACACCATATATTTT.

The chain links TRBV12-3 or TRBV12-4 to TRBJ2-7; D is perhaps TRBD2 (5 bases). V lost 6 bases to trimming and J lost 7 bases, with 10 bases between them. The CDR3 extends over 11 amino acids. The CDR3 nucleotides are TGTGCCAGCAGCTCGCCGGGGGAGCAGTACTTC. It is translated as CASSSPGEQYF.

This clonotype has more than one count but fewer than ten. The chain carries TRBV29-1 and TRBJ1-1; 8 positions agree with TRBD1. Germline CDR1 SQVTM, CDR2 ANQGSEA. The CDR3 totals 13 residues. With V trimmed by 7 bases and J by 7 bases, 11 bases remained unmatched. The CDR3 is CSGQGRFGYEAFF. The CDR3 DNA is TGCAGCGGACAGGGGAGGTTCGGGTATGAAGCTTTCTTT.

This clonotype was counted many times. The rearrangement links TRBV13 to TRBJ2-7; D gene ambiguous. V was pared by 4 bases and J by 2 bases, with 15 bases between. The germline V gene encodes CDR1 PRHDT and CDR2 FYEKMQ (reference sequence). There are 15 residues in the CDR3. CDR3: CASSYPLEAPYEQYF. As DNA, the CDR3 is TGTGCCAGCAGCTACCCCCTTGAGGCCCCCTACGAGCAGTACTTC.

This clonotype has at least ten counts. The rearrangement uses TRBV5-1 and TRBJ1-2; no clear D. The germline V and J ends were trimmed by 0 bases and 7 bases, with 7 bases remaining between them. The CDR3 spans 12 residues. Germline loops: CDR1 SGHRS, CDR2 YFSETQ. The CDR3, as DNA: TGCGCCAGCAGCTTGGGGCCCTTTGGCTACACCTTC. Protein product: CASSLGPFGYTF.

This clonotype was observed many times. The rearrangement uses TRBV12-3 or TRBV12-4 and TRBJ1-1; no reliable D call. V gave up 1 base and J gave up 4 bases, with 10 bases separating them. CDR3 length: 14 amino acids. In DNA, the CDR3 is TGTGCCAGCAGTTTAGATGGCTCCGGCACTGAAGCTTTCTTT. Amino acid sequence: CASSLDGSGTEAFF.

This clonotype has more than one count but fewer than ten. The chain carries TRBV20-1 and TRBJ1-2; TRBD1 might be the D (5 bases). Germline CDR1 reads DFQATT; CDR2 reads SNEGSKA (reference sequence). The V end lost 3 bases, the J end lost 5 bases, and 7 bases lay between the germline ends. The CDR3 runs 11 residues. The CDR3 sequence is CSASGGYGYTF. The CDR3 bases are TGCAGTGCTAGCGGGGGGTATGGCTACACCTTC.

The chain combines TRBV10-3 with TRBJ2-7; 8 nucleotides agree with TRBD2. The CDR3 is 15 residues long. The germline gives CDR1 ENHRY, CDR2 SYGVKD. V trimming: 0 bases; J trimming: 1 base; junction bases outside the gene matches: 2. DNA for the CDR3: TGTGCCATCAGTGAGTCCACGGGGGGGTCCTACGAGCAGTACTTC. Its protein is CAISESTGGSYEQYF.

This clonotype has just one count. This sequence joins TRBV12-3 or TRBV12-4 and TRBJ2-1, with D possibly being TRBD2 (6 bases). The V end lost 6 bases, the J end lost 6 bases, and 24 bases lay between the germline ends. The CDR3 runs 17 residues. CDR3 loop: CASSGHHFGRVANEQFF. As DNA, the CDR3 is TGTGCCAGCAGCGGACATCACTTCGGGAGAGTAGCCAATGAGCAGTTCTTC.

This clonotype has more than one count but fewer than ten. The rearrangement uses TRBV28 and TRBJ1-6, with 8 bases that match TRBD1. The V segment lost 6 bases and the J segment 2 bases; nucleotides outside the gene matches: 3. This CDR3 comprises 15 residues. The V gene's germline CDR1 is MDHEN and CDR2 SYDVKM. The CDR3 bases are TGTGCCAGCAGAAAACAGGGGGCCTATAATTCACCCCTCCACTTT. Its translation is CASRKQGAYNSPLHF. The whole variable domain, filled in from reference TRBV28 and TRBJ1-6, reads DVKVTQSSRYLVKRTGEKVFLECVQDMDHENMFWYRQDPGLGLRLIYFSYDVKMKEKGDIPEGYSVSREKKERFSLILESASTNQTSMYLCASRKQGAYNSPLHFGNGTRLTVT.

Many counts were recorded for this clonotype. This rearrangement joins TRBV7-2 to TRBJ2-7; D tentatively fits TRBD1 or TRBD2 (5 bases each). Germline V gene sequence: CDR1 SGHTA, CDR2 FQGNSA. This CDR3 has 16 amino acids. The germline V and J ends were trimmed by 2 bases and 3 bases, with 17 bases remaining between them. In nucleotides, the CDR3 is TGTGCCAGCAGCTTACAACCGGGACGGAGTTACTACGAGCAGTACTTC. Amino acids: CASSLQPGRSYYEQYF.

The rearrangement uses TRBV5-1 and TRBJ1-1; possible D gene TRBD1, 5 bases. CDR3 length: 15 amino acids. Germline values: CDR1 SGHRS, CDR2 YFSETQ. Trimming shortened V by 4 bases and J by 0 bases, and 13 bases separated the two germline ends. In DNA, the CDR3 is TGCGCCAGCAGCCCCTTAAAGGGGATGAACACTGAAGCTTTCTTT. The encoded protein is CASSPLKGMNTEAFF.

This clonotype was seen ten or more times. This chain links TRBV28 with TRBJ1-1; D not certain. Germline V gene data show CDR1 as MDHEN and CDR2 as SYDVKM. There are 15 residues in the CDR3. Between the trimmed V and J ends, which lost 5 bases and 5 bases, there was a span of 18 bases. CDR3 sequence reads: CASSRAGLLVTEAFF. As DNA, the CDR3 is TGTGCCAGCAGTCGGGCAGGTTTGTTGGTGACTGAAGCTTTCTTT.

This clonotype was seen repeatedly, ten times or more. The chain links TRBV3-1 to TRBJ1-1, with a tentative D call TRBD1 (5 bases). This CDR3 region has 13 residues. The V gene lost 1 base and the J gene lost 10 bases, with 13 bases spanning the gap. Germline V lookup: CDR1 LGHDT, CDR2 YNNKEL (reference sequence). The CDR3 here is CASSQARPGGAFF. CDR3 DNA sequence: TGTGCCAGCAGCCAAGCGCGACCTGGGGGAGCTTTCTTT.

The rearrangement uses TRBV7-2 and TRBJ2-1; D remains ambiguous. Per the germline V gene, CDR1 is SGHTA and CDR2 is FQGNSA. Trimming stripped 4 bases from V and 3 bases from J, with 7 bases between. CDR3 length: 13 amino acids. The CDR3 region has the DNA TGTGCCAGCAGCTCAGTCCTCTACAATGAGCAGTTCTTC. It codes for CASSSVLYNEQFF.

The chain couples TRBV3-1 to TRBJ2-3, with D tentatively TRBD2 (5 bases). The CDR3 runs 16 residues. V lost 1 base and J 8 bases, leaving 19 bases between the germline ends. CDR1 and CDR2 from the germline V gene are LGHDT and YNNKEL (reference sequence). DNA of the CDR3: TGTGCCAGCAGCCAAGGAGAGACTAACCCACGGGGTACGCAGTATTTT. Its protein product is CASSQGETNPRGTQYF.

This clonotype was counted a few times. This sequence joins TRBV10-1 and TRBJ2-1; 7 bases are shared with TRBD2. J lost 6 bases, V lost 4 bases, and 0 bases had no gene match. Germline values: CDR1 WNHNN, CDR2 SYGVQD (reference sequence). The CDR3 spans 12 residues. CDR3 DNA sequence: TGCGCCAGCAGTGGGACTAGCAATGAGCAGTTCTTC. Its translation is CASSGTSNEQFF.

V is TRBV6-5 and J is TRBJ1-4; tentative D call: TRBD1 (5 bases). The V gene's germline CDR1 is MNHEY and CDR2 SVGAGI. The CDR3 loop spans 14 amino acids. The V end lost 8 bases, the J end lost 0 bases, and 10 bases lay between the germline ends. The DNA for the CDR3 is TGTGCCAGCGGGACCCGAGCAACTAATGAAAAACTGTTTTTT. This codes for CASGTRATNEKLFF.

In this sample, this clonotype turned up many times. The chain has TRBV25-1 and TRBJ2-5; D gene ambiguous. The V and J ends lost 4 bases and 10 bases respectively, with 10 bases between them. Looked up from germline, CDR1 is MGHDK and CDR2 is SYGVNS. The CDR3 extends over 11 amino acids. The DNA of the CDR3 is TGTGCCAGCAGTGCCGTGGGGAACCAGTACTTC. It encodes CASSAVGNQYF.

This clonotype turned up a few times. The CDR3 is CASSIRKSGRTEAFF. DNA for the CDR3: TGTGCCAGCAGTATCAGAAAGTCAGGGCGGACTGAAGCTTTCTTT. The chain recombines TRBV28 with TRBJ1-1; TRBD1 might be the D (5 bases). CDR1 and CDR2 (germline): MDHEN, SYDVKM. V shed 5 bases and J shed 5 bases, with 18 bases lying between them. The CDR3 runs 15 residues.

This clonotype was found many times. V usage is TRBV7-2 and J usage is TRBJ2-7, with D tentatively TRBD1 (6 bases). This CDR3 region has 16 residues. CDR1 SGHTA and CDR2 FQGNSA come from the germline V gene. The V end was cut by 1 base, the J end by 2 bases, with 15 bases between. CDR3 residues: CASSLGGTGSAYEQYF. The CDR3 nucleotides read TGTGCCAGCAGCTTAGGCGGAACAGGGTCGGCCTACGAGCAGTACTTC. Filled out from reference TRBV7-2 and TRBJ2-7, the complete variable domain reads GAGVSQSPSNKVTEKGKDVELRCDPISGHTALYWYRQSLGQGLEFLIYFQGNSAPDKSGLPSDRFSAERTGGSVSTLTIQRTQQEDSAVYLCASSLGGTGSAYEQYFGPGTRLTVT.

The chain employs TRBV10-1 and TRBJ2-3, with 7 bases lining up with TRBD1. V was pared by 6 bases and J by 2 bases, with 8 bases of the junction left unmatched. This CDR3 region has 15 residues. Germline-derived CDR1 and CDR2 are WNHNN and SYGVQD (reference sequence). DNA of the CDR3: TGCGCCAGCAGGGACAGTCAGGGGGACACAGATACGCAGTATTTT. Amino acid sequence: CASRDSQGDTDTQYF.

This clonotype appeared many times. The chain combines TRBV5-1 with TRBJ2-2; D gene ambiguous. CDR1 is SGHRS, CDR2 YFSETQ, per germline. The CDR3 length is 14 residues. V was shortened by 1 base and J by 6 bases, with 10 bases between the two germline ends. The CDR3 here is CASSLFRAAGELFF. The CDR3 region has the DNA TGCGCCAGCAGCTTGTTCAGAGCCGCCGGGGAGCTGTTTTTT.

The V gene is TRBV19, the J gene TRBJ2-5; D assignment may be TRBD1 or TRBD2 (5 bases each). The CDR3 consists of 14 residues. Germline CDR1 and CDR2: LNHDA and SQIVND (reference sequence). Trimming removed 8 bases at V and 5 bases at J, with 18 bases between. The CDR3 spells CASLSRDGMETQYF. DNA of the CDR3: TGTGCCAGTCTTTCACGGGACGGAATGGAGACCCAGTACTTC.

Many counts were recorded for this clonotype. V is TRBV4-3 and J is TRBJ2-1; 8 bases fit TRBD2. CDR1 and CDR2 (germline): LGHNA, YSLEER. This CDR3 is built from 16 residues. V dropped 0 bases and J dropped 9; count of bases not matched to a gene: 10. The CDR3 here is CASSQDHGGAFAEQFF. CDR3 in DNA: TGCGCCAGCAGCCAAGATCACGGGGGGGCCTTCGCTGAGCAGTTCTTC.

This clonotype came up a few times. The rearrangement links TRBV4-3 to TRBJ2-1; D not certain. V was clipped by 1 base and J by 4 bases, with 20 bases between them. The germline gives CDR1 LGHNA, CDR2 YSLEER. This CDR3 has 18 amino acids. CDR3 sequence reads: CASSQVVRVGSRYNEQFF. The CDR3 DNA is TGCGCCAGCAGCCAAGTTGTCCGTGTGGGTAGCAGATACAATGAGCAGTTCTTC.

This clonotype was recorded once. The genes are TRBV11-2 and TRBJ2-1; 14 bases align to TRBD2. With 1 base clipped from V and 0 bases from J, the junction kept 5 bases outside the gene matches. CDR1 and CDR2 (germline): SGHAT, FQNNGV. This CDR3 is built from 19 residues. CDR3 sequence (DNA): TGTGCCAGCAGCTTAGTTGGGACTAGCGGGAGAAGCTCCTACAATGAGCAGTTCTTC. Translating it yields CASSLVGTSGRSSYNEQFF.

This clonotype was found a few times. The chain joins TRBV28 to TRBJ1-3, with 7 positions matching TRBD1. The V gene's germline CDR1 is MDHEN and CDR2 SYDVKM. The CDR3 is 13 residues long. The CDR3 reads CVAGQGGRNTIYF. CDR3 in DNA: TGTGTAGCGGGGCAAGGGGGCCGAAACACCATATATTTT.